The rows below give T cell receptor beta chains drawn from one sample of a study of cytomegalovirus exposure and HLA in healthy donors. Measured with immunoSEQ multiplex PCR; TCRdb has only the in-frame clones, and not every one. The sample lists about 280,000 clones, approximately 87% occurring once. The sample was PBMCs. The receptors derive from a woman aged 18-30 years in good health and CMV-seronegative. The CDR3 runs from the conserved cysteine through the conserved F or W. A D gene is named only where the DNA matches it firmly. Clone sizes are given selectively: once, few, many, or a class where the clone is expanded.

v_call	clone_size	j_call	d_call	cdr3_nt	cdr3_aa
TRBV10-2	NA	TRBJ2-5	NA	TGCGCCAGCAGTGATTCGGGGATGGAGACCCAGTACTTC	CASSDSGMETQYF
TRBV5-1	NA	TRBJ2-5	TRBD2	TGCGCCAGCAGCTTGGTAATAGCGGGAGGGCTGGGAGAGACCCAGTACTTC	CASSLVIAGGLGETQYF
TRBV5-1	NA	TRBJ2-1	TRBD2	TGCGCCAGCCGTGGTATTCTCCGGACTAGCGGGAGCAATGAGCAGTTCTTC	CASRGILRTSGSNEQFF
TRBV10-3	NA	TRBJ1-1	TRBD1	TGTGCCATCAGTGTATCTGCCCTCCGGGACAGGGATGAAGCTTTCTTT	CAISVSALRDRDEAFF
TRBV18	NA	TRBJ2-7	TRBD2	TGTGCCAGCTCACTCCCCCTAGCGGGAGTTGACGAGCAGTACTTC	CASSLPLAGVDEQYF
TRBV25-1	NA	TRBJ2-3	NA	TGTGCCAGCAGTGAGACGGGGGATACGCAGTATTTT	CASSETGDTQYF
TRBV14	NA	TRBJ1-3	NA	TGTGCCAGCAGCCATACATCGGGAAACACCATATATTTT	CASSHTSGNTIYF
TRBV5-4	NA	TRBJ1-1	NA	TGTGCCAGCAGCTTGGCCCGCGGGGAGAACACTGAAGCTTTCTTT	CASSLARGENTEAFF
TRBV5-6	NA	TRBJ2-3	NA	TGTGCCAGCAGACCGGGACTTCAAGATACGCAGTATTTT	CASRPGLQDTQYF
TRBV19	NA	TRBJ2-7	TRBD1	TGTGCCAGTAGTGGACAGGGCGGGCAGTACTTC	CASSGQGGQYF
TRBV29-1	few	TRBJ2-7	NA	TGCAGCTCCGACAGCGAACCCTACGAGCAGTACTTC	CSSDSEPYEQYF
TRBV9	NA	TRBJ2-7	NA	TGTGCCAGCAGCGTAGGGGTTGGAGAAGGCTACGAGCAGTACTTC	CASSVGVGEGYEQYF
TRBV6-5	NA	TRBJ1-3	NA	TGTGCCAGCAGCAACCTCTACAGGAACCGAAACACCATATATTTT	CASSNLYRNRNTIYF
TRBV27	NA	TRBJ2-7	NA	TGTGCCAGCTGCACAGGGAACGACGAGCAGTACTTC	CASCTGNDEQYF
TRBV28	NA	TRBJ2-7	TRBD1	TGTGCCAGCAGGGCCAAGACAGGGACCCTCCACGAGCAGTACTTC	CASRAKTGTLHEQYF
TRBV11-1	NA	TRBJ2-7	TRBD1	TGTGCCAGCAGCACACGGGCGGGACAGGGGGCATTCGAGCAGTACTTC	CASSTRAGQGAFEQYF
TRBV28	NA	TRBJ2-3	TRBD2	TGTGCCAGCAGTACTGGACTAGCGAGCACAGATACGCAGTATTTT	CASSTGLASTDTQYF
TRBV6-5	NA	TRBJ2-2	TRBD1	TGTGCCACCGGACAGGCTAACACCGGGGAGCTGTTTTTT	CATGQANTGELFF
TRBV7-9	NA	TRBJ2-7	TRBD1	TGTGCCAGCAGCTTATACGACAGGGGGCCGAACGAGCAGTACTTC	CASSLYDRGPNEQYF
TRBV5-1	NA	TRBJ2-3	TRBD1	TGCGCCAGCAGCTCCCTAACCGGGACAGGGGGAGAAGATACGCAGTATTTT	CASSSLTGTGGEDTQYF
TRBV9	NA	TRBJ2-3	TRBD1	TGTGCCAGCAGCAAAAAAGGGGGCCCCACAGATACGCAGTATTTT	CASSKKGGPTDTQYF
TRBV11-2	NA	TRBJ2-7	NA	TGTGCCAGCAGTTCGGTGAGAGGGCTCGACGACGAGCAGTACTTC	CASSSVRGLDDEQYF
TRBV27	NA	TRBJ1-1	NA	TGTGCCAGCAGTGGGGGGGGGTACATGAACACTGAAGCTTTCTTT	CASSGGGYMNTEAFF
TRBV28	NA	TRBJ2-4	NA	TGTGCCAGCAGGGAGAATAGGAACATTCAGTACTTC	CASRENRNIQYF
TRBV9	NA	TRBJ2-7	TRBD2	TGTGCCAGCAGCCGAGCGGAGACTAGCGTCCACGAGCAGTACTTC	CASSRAETSVHEQYF
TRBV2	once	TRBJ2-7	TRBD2	TGTGCCAGCAGCGGGAGGACGACTAGCGGGATTTACGAGCAGTACTTC	CASSGRTTSGIYEQYF
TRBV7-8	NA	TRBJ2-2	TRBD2	TGTGCCAGCAGCATCTTAATAGGGACTAGCGGGAGCCCGAACACCGGGGAGCTGTTTTTT	CASSILIGTSGSPNTGELFF
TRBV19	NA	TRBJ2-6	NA	TGTGCCAGTAGAACGTATAGTTCGGGGTCCGGGGCCAACGTCCTGACTTTC	CASRTYSSGSGANVLTF
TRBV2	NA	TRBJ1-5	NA	TGTGCCAGCAGTGGAAGGGGCCAGGCCGCTGGTCAGCCCCAGCATTTT	CASSGRGQAAGQPQHF
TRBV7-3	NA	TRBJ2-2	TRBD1	TGTGCCAGCAGCCTTGGACAGGGAAGGCAGTCCGGGGAGCTGTTTTTT	CASSLGQGRQSGELFF
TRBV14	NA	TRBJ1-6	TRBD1	TGTGCCAGCAGCCAAGCCACGGGACAGGGTAATTCACCCCTCCACTTT	CASSQATGQGNSPLHF
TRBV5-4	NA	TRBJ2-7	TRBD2	TGTGCCAGCAGCTTTAGCGGGAGAGGGGGAGTGGAGCAGTACTTC	CASSFSGRGGVEQYF
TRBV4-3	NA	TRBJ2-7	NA	TGCGCCAGCAGCCCGGTCGCAGGGGTAATGTACGAGCAGTACTTC	CASSPVAGVMYEQYF